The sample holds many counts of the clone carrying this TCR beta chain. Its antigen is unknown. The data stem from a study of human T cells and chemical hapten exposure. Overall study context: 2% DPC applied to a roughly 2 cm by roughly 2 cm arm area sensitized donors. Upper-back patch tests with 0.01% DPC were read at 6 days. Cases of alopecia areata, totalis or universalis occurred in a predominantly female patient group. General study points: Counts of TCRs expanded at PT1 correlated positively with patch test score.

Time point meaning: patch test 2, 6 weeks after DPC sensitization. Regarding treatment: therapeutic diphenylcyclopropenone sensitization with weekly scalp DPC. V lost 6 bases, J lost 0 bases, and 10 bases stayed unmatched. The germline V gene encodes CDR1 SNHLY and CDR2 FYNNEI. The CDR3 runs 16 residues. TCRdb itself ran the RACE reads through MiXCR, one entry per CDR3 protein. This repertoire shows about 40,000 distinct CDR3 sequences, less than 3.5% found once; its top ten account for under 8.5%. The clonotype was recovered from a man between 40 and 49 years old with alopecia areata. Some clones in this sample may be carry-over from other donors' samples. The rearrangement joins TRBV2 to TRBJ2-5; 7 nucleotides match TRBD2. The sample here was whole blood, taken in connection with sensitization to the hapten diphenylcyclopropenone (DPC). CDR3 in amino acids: CASSTNEAGNQETQYF. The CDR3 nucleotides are TGTGCCAGCAGCACCAATGAAGCGGGAAACCAAGAGACCCAGTACTTC.